This TCR beta chain is drawn from a study of blood T cells in healthy people across ages. Study findings and constraints: The donors' CMV status was not determined, possibly confounding changes in expanded clonotypes. Diversity was higher, and naive CD4+ cells more numerous, in long-lived donors than in aged donors.

Healthy Russian Caucasian donors spanned ages 6 to 90 years. Donors each provided roughly 9.6 milliliters of peripheral blood. Combining a sample-barcoded 5' primer with a J-beta primer mix, a second PCR ran for about 6 to 12 cycles. TCRdb independently ran MiXCR on the 5' RACE reads; one entry per CDR3 protein. The table has around 500,000 distinct CDR3 sequences, less than 60% seen once. The table lists this clonotype with a few counts. What it binds is not known. CDR1 SQVTM and CDR2 ANQGSEA come from the germline V gene. The CDR3 sequence is 12 residues long. J lost 5 bases, V lost 7 bases, and 4 bases had no gene match.

Sequencing was done on a sample of blood. The chain combines TRBV29-1 with TRBJ2-5; 10 bases agree with TRBD1. The clonotype was recovered from a man older than 75 in good health. The DNA for the CDR3 is TGCAGCGAGACAGGGGGCGGGGAGACCCAGTACTTC. Amino acid sequence: CSETGGGETQYF. The whole variable domain, filled in from reference TRBV29-1 and TRBJ2-5, reads SAVISQKPSRDICQRGTSLTIQCQVDSQVTMMFWYRQQPGQSLTLIATANQGSEATYESGFVIDKFPISRPNLTFSTLTVSNMSPEDSSIYLCSETGGGETQYFGPGTRLLVL.